Below, 9 T cell receptor beta chains from the same sample are listed, as sequenced in a study of blood T cell repertoires in COVID-19. This table comes from immunoSEQ multiplex PCR, and its TCRdb copy is limited to in-frame clones, with some not included. The repertoire includes about 370,000 clones, around 90% of them detected once, and 6.5% sits in the top ten. Material: peripheral blood. All receptors derive from a man in his late teens or twenties with active or convalescent COVID-19.

This clone was counted once. The chain recombines TRBV13 with TRBJ1-3; a weak D match, TRBD1 (6 bases). Per the germline V gene, CDR1 is PRHDT and CDR2 is FYEKMQ (reference sequence). This CDR3 is built from 15 residues. Trimming took off 5 bases at V and 3 bases at J, with 14 bases between the two ends. This chain's CDR3 is CASSVDTGLGNTIYF. For the CDR3, the DNA is TGTGCCAGCAGCGTCGACACAGGGCTTGGAAACACCATATATTTT.

This clone showed up just once. This chain links TRBV9 with TRBJ2-7; TRBD1 aligns across 8 bases. Trimming at V came to 4 bases and at J to 5 bases, leaving 8 bases not matched to a gene. The CDR3 loop spans 14 amino acids. Germline-derived CDR1 and CDR2 are SGDLS and YYNGEE. The CDR3 DNA follows: TGTGCCAGCAGCTCACGGACAGGGAAAAACGAGCAGTACTTC. This sequence encodes CASSSRTGKNEQYF.

This clone was detected a few times. The V gene is TRBV19, the J gene TRBJ1-1; D ambiguous. This CDR3 region has 15 residues. CDR1 and CDR2 from the germline V gene are LNHDA and SQIVND (reference sequence). Trimming removed 3 bases at V and 1 base at J, with 12 bases between. The CDR3 DNA sequence: TGTGCCAGTAGTATCTTAGGCGGAAAGAACACTGAAGCTTTCTTT. Translated: CASSILGGKNTEAFF.

The V and J genes are TRBV24-1 and TRBJ2-3; no definite D call. The CDR3 length is 13 residues. Germline lookup yields CDR1 KGHDR and CDR2 SFDVKD. Trimming removed 7 bases from V and 6 bases from J, with 13 bases in between. CDR3 amino acids: CATSPTTPDTQYF. DNA for the CDR3: TGTGCCACCAGCCCTACTACCCCCGATACGCAGTATTTT.

The chain links TRBV5-4 to TRBJ2-1; TRBD2 matches 13 bases. The CDR3 consists of 15 residues. J was trimmed by 5 bases and V by 5 bases; bases with no gene match: 4. CDR1 SGHNT and CDR2 YYREEE come from the germline V gene (reference sequence). The CDR3 bases are TGTGCCAGCAGACTAGCGGGAGGGCTCGACAATGAGCAGTTCTTC. Its protein product is CASRLAGGLDNEQFF. Full variable domain (remainder filled in from reference TRBV5-4 and TRBJ2-1): ETGVTQSPTHLIKTRGQQVTLRCSSQSGHNTVSWYQQALGQGPQFIFQYYREEENGRGNFPPRFSGLQFPNYSSELNVNALELDDSALYLCASRLAGGLDNEQFFGPGTRLTVL.

V is TRBV7-3 and J is TRBJ1-1; 9 bases match TRBD1. Germline-derived CDR1 and CDR2 are SGHTA and FQGTGA. CDR3 length: 13 amino acids. V lost 6 bases to trimming and J lost 6 bases; unmatched junction nucleotides: 5. CDR3 in amino acids: CASRGQGRAEAFF. In DNA form, the CDR3 reads TGTGCCAGCAGGGGACAGGGAAGGGCTGAAGCTTTCTTT. The whole variable domain, filled in from reference TRBV7-3 and TRBJ1-1, reads GAGVSQTPSNKVTEKGKYVELRCDPISGHTALYWYRQSLGQGPEFLIYFQGTGAADDSGLPNDRFFAVRPEGSVSTLKIQRTERGDSAVYLCASRGQGRAEAFFGQGTRLTVV.

This clone was observed once. The gene calls are TRBV30 and TRBJ1-6, with TRBD1 as a possible D gene (5 bases). This CDR3 has 14 residues. V lost 1 base, J lost 6 bases, and 10 bases lay in between. Germline lookup yields CDR1 GTSNPN and CDR2 SVGIG (reference sequence). The CDR3 protein is CAWSGDLGNSPLHF. The CDR3, as DNA: TGTGCCTGGAGTGGGGACTTGGGTAATTCACCCCTCCACTTT.

This chain links TRBV28 with TRBJ1-2; a weak D match, TRBD1 (5 bases). The germline V gene encodes CDR1 MDHEN and CDR2 SYDVKM. The CDR3 covers 13 residues. V shed 2 bases and J shed 4 bases, with 8 bases lying between them. CDR3 DNA: TGTGCCAGCAGTTTAAAGGGGCCCTATGGCTACACCTTC. It encodes CASSLKGPYGYTF.

The chain uses TRBV29-1 and TRBJ2-1; TRBD1 matches 10 bases. The CDR3 totals 14 residues. Germline loops: CDR1 SQVTM, CDR2 ANQGSEA. Losses at the gene ends were 7 bases for V and 4 bases for J; bases not matched to a gene: 7. The CDR3 DNA follows: TGCAGCGGTACCGGGACAGGGGTGTACAATGAGCAGTTCTTC. Its translation is CSGTGTGVYNEQFF.